Listed here are 4 T cell receptor beta chains from one sample, sequenced in a study of blood T cell repertoires in COVID-19. TCRdb's copy holds only in-frame clones and misses some; the assay was immunoSEQ multiplex PCR. The sample yields approximately 180,000 clones, 89% seen once. The sequenced sample was PBMCs or T cells enriched from blood (not recorded which). These receptor sequences come from a middle-aged woman with acute COVID-19.

The V and J genes are TRBV7-3 and TRBJ2-2; no firm D call. The length of the CDR3 is 15 residues. Germline V gene sequence: CDR1 SGHTA, CDR2 FQGTGA. V lost 0 bases, J lost 4 bases, and 9 bases lay in between. CDR3 bases: TGTGCCAGCAGCTTAACTAGCCTGACCACCGGGGAGCTGTTTTTT. It specifies CASSLTSLTTGELFF.

The rearrangement links TRBV11-2 to TRBJ2-3, with D perhaps TRBD2 (6 bases). V lost 5 bases, J lost 0 bases, and 9 bases lay in between. CDR1 and CDR2 (germline): SGHAT, FQNNGV. This CDR3 is built from 14 residues. CDR3 residues: CASSRSGSTDTQYF. For the CDR3, the DNA is TGTGCCAGCAGCCGAAGCGGGAGCACAGATACGCAGTATTTT.

The genes are TRBV6-5 and TRBJ2-2; tentative D call: TRBD1 (6 bases). Trimming took 4 bases from V and 7 from J, leaving 13 bases between them. The CDR3 runs to 14 residues. From germline, CDR1 is MNHEY and CDR2 SVGAGI. In DNA form, the CDR3 reads TGTGCCAGCAGTTCAGGGGATGGGGACGGGGAGCTGTTTTTT. Encoded protein: CASSSGDGDGELFF.

This chain links TRBV2 with TRBJ1-3; D is possibly TRBD1 (5 bases). V shed 7 bases and J shed 2 bases, with 9 bases lying between them. The CDR3 loop spans 13 amino acids. The germline V gene has CDR1 SNHLY and CDR2 FYNNEI. CDR3 amino acids: CASTGFAGNTIYF. CDR3 DNA: TGTGCCAGCACAGGGTTTGCTGGAAACACCATATATTTT. The full variable domain, completed using reference TRBV2 and TRBJ1-3, is EPEVTQTPSHQVTQMGQEVILRCVPISNHLYFYWYRQILGQKVEFLVSFYNNEISEKSEIFDDQFSVERPDGSNFTLKIRSTKLEDSAMYFCASTGFAGNTIYFGEGSWLTVV.